This T cell receptor beta chain comes out of a study of Ad26.COV2.S vaccination and SARS-CoV-2 variants. Study background: Doses of Ad26.COV2.S were injected into muscle once or twice, 56 days apart.

There are 18 residues in the CDR3. The V and J ends lost 5 bases and 4 bases, in that order; junction bases with no gene match: 16. CDR1 MDHEN and CDR2 SYDVKM come from the germline V gene. Points from the study as a whole: It was vaccine recipients, not placebo recipients, who had the higher spike-specific TCR breadth. Vaccine and placebo recipients had similar non-spike TCR breadth. Breadth, reportedly substantial, characterized the spike-specific CD8+ and CD4+ T cell responses after vaccination.

Treatment denoted: some 20 received Ad26.COV2.S at low or high dose, single or two shots; roughly 5 received placebo; per-sample allocation not given. Sampling happened 63 days after the first vaccine or placebo injection. Only in-frame clones appear in the TCRdb table, and some are missing; sequencing was by immunoSEQ multiplex PCR. There are 350,000 to 450,000 clones in the sample; around 93% occur only once, and 1.5% to 2% lies in the top ten. As to this clone: Its antigen is not identified.

This clonotype was obtained from a person between 18 and 65 years old who received the Ad26.COV2.S COVID-19 vaccine or a placebo. The material sequenced was peripheral blood, taken in a trial of Ad26.COV2.S vaccine versus placebo. The gene calls are TRBV28 and TRBJ2-1; 8 bases are shared with TRBD2. The CDR3 reads CASSPLSYGGGPYNEQFF. The CDR3 coding sequence is TGTGCCAGCAGTCCGCTTAGCTACGGGGGGGGCCCATACAATGAGCAGTTCTTC.